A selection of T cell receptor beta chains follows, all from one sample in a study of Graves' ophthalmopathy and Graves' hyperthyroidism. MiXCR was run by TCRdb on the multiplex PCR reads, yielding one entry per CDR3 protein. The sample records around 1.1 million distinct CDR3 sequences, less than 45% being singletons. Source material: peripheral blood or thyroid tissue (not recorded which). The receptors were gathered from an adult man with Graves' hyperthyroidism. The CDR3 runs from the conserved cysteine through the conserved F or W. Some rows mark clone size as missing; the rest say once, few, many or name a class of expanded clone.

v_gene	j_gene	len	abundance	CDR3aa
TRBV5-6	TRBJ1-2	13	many	CASSSYRAVGYTF
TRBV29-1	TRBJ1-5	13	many	CSVARDSNQPQHF
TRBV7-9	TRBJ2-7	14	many	CASRPGVSLKEQYF
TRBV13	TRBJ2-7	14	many	CASSLRAGNYEQYF
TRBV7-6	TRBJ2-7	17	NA	CASSLASGGASFYEQYF
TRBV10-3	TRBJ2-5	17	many	CAISESFGQGGSETQYF
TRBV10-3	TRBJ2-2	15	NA	CASSETTGGIGELFF
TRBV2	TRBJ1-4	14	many	CASSHDRGNEKLFF
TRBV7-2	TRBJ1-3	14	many	CASSLGTPRDTIYF
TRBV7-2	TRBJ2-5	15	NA	CASSLVGSGRETQYF
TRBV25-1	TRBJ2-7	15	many	CASRPPGLVVGEQYF
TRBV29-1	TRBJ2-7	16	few	CSVVVTGREGLYEQYF
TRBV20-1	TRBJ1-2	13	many	CSAEGRISYGYTF
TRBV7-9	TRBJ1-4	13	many	CASSLASSGDLFF
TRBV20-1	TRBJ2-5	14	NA	CSARLGAAGETQYF
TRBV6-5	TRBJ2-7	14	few	CASSFSGRTYEQYF
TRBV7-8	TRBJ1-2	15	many	CASIPLRRGSYGYTF
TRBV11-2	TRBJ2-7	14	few	CASSSPDWVKKQYF
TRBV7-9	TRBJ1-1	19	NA	CASSHDKHHSFLMNTEAFF
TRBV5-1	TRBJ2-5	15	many	CASSLDGSPVETQYF
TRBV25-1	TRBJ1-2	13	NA	CASQHQGDYGYTF
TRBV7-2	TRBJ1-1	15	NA	CASSLAASGVEAAFF
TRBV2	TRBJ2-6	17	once	CASRGGQGGSGANVLTF
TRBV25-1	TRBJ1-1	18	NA	CASSYRDIQRLRNTEAFF
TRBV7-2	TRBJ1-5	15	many	CASSLARDSNQPQHF
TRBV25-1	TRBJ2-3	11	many	CASRITDTQYF
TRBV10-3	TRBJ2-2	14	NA	CATEVGWSTGELFF
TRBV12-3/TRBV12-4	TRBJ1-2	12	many	CASTHRGGGYTF
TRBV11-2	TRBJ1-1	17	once	CASSLSGTGAPHTEAFF
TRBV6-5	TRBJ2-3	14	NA	CAINSGPGTDTQYF
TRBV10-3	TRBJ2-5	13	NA	CAISGRGTETQYF
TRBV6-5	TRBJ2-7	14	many	CASMEVQSSYEQYF
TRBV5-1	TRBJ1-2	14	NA	CASTDPGQEGGYTF
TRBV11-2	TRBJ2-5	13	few	CASSLGQKEAQYF
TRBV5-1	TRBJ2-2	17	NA	CASSLLAGGPFAGELFF
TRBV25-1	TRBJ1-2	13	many	CASGDRGSYGYTF
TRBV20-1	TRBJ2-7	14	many	CSAKVAGGFYEQYF
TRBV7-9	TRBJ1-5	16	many	CASSPDRVESNQPQHF
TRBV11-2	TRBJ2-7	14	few	CASINRGADYEQYF
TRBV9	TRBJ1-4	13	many	CASSVVIGEKLFF
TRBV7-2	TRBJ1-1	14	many	CASSLEGRGTEAFF
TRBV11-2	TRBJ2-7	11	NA	CASSLTDRRYF
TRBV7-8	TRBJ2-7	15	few	CASSRPGTGAYEQYF
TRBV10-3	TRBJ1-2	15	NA	CAISSGLIANYGYTF
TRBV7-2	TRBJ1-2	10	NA	CASSGGGNTF
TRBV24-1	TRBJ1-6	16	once	CATSDSRQGMNSPLHF